Listed below are T cell receptor beta chains from one sample, sequenced in a study of PD-1 blockade in mismatch repair-deficient tumors. Here immunoSEQ multiplex PCR was the method, and the copy in TCRdb shows in-frame clones only, minus some. This repertoire shows approximately 100,000 clones, approximately 83% found once; its top ten account for around 6.9%. Here the sequenced sample was peripheral blood, taken about eight months after starting pembrolizumab. All receptors derive from an adult with mismatch repair-deficient cancer. Both conserved end residues are part of each CDR3. Each record gives: V gene, J gene, D gene, clone size, CDR3 protein, CDR3 DNA. A D gene is named only where the DNA matches it firmly. Rows give clone size only sometimes, using once, few, many, or a class for an expanded clone.

TRBV5-1	TRBJ2-6	TRBD2	NA	CASSLTSVSGANVLTF	TGCGCCAGCAGCTTGACTAGCGTCTCTGGGGCCAACGTCCTGACTTTC
TRBV14	TRBJ1-4	TRBD1	NA	CASRPTGERNEKLFF	TGTGCCAGCAGACCTACAGGGGAACGTAATGAAAAACTGTTTTTT
TRBV6-5	TRBJ1-5	NA	NA	CASTFEMDQPQHF	TGTGCCAGCACCTTCGAGATGGATCAGCCCCAGCATTTT
TRBV7-2	TRBJ1-4	NA	few	CASTLPGPNEKLFF	TGTGCCAGCACCCTTCCGGGCCCGAATGAAAAACTGTTTTTT
TRBV5-1	TRBJ2-1	TRBD2	NA	CASSLPAGGNSYNEQFF	TGCGCCAGCAGCTTGCCAGCGGGAGGAAACTCCTACAATGAGCAGTTCTTC
TRBV15	TRBJ2-6	TRBD1	NA	CATSRADRGRSGANVLTF	TGTGCCACCAGCAGAGCCGACAGGGGAAGATCTGGGGCCAACGTCCTGACTTTC
TRBV2	TRBJ1-3	NA	few	CASSGTRGNTIYF	TGTGCCAGCAGCGGGACAAGGGGAAACACCATATATTTT
TRBV13	TRBJ2-1	TRBD2	NA	CASRRAGGPSEQFF	TGTGCCAGCAGACGAGCGGGAGGGCCTAGTGAGCAGTTCTTC
TRBV9	TRBJ1-1	NA	NA	CASSVAGYTEAFF	TGTGCCAGCAGCGTAGCGGGCTACACTGAAGCTTTCTTT
TRBV2	TRBJ1-2	NA	once	CASSEDIANYGYTF	TGTGCCAGCAGTGAAGATATAGCTAACTATGGCTACACCTTC
TRBV5-1	TRBJ2-7	TRBD2	once	CASSPAGGSSYEQYF	TGCGCCAGCAGCCCTGCGGGGGGAAGCTCCTACGAGCAGTACTTC
TRBV4-2	TRBJ1-2	NA	NA	CASSQDLVFKGGYGYTF	TGTGCCAGCAGCCAAGATCTTGTTTTCAAGGGGGGCTATGGCTACACCTTC
TRBV7-7	TRBJ2-5	TRBD1	NA	CASSATGGEETQYF	TGTGCTAGCAGCGCGACAGGGGGCGAAGAGACCCAGTACTTC
TRBV9	TRBJ2-7	TRBD2	NA	CASSERAGETYEQYF	TGTGCCAGCAGCGAGCGAGCGGGGGAAACCTACGAGCAGTACTTC
TRBV6-5	TRBJ2-7	NA	once	CASSYSRGYEQYF	TGTGCCAGCAGTTACAGTCGCGGCTACGAGCAGTACTTC
TRBV15	TRBJ1-5	NA	NA	CATSRDRGLHQPQHF	TGTGCCACCAGCAGAGATCGAGGGTTACATCAGCCCCAGCATTTT
TRBV27	TRBJ1-2	NA	NA	CASSLSAGAYGYTF	TGTGCCAGCAGTTTATCGGCAGGGGCCTATGGCTACACCTTC
TRBV7-3	TRBJ1-4	NA	few	CASSLMGKSDEKLFF	TGTGCCAGCAGCTTAATGGGAAAGAGCGATGAAAAACTGTTTTTT
TRBV11-3	TRBJ1-3	TRBD1	NA	CASSLRGGDSGNTIYF	TGTGCCAGCAGCTTAAGAGGGGGCGACTCTGGAAACACCATATATTTT
TRBV7-4	TRBJ1-4	NA	NA	CASRGTQEKLFF	TGTGCCAGCCGGGGGACACAAGAAAAACTGTTTTTT
TRBV9	TRBJ2-3	NA	NA	CASSVGSMGDTQYF	TGTGCCAGCAGCGTAGGGAGTATGGGAGATACGCAGTATTTT
TRBV2	TRBJ2-5	TRBD1	once	CASSETGAYQETQYF	TGTGCCAGCAGTGAGACAGGGGCGTACCAAGAGACCCAGTACTTC
TRBV7-2	TRBJ1-5	TRBD1	NA	CASSLQGDNQPQHF	TGTGCCAGCAGCCTACAGGGGGACAATCAGCCCCAGCATTTT
TRBV2	TRBJ2-1	NA	NA	CASTRITRDEQFF	TGTGCCAGCACCCGCATCACCCGGGATGAGCAGTTCTTC
TRBV14	TRBJ2-7	NA	once	CASSQDSYEQYF	TGTGCCAGCAGCCAAGACAGCTACGAGCAGTACTTC
TRBV6-5	TRBJ2-2	TRBD1	few	CASSGTGRTGELFF	TGTGCCAGCAGCGGGACAGGGAGAACCGGGGAGCTGTTTTTT
TRBV6-1	TRBJ2-4	TRBD2	few	CASSDSLAGHENIQYF	TGTGCCAGCAGTGATTCACTAGCGGGCCATGAAAACATTCAGTACTTC
TRBV4-3	TRBJ2-1	NA	NA	CASSQDNGPRGEQFF	TGCGCCAGCAGCCAAGATAACGGGCCCCGTGGTGAGCAGTTCTTC
TRBV27	TRBJ1-2	NA	NA	CASGRRDIYGYTF	TGTGCCAGCGGCCGGCGGGACATCTATGGCTACACCTTC
TRBV19	TRBJ1-1	NA	NA	CASSPAEEMNTEAFF	TGTGCCAGTAGCCCGGCGGAGGAGATGAACACTGAAGCTTTCTTT
TRBV6-4	TRBJ2-3	TRBD1	NA	CASSVSGTGGADTQYF	TGTGCCAGCAGTGTCTCCGGGACAGGGGGCGCAGATACGCAGTATTTT
TRBV19	TRBJ1-1	NA	NA	CASSMQVRGGTEAFF	TGTGCCAGTAGTATGCAAGTGCGGGGCGGCACTGAAGCTTTCTTT
TRBV9	TRBJ2-3	NA	NA	CASSVASSGTDTQYF	TGTGCCAGCAGCGTAGCTAGTAGCGGCACAGATACGCAGTATTTT
TRBV29-1	TRBJ1-4	NA	NA	CSVGSLSGEKLFF	TGCAGCGTTGGTTCCCTAAGCGGAGAAAAACTGTTTTTT
TRBV30	TRBJ1-3	NA	NA	CAWSVLSPRTIYF	TGTGCCTGGAGTGTACTCTCTCCAAGGACCATATATTTT
TRBV29-1	TRBJ1-3	NA	few	CSVRDSGNTIYF	TGCAGCGTCCGGGACTCTGGAAACACCATATATTTT
TRBV4-1	TRBJ2-7	NA	NA	CASSQYTRDNEQYF	TGCGCCAGCAGCCAATATACCAGGGACAACGAGCAGTACTTC
TRBV11-2	TRBJ2-5	NA	NA	CASSLELGGTEGETQYF	TGTGCCAGCAGCTTAGAATTGGGCGGGACGGAGGGGGAGACCCAGTACTTC
TRBV7-2	TRBJ2-1	TRBD2	NA	CASSLALLAGVPNEQFF	TGTGCCAGCAGCTTAGCGCTACTAGCGGGAGTTCCTAATGAGCAGTTCTTC
TRBV18	TRBJ1-2	NA	NA	CASSPLRGTIYGYTF	TGTGCCAGCTCACCACTCAGGGGAACCATCTATGGCTACACCTTC
TRBV28	TRBJ2-5	NA	NA	CASSRQRFQETQYF	TGTGCCAGCAGTCGCCAAAGGTTCCAAGAGACCCAGTACTTC
TRBV7-3	TRBJ2-1	TRBD2	few	CASSSNFQRTSGRPHEQFF	TGTGCCAGCAGCTCGAACTTCCAGCGCACTAGCGGGAGACCCCATGAGCAGTTCTTC
TRBV7-3	TRBJ2-1	NA	NA	CASSATGVHEQFF	TGTGCCAGCAGCGCAACCGGTGTTCATGAGCAGTTCTTC
TRBV5-1	TRBJ2-3	NA	NA	CASRVQAASTDTQYF	TGCGCCAGCAGGGTACAGGCCGCTAGCACAGATACGCAGTATTTT
TRBV7-7	TRBJ2-2	NA	NA	CASSHNFRNTGELFF	TGTGCTAGCAGCCACAATTTTAGGAACACCGGGGAGCTGTTTTTT
TRBV5-1	TRBJ1-2	TRBD1	NA	CASSLGQGASYGYTF	TGCGCCAGCAGCTTGGGACAGGGCGCGTCCTATGGCTACACCTTC
TRBV7-3	TRBJ2-1	NA	NA	CASSLTQVIYNEQFF	TGTGCCAGCAGCTTAACGCAGGTTATCTACAATGAGCAGTTCTTC
TRBV5-1	TRBJ2-7	TRBD1	once	CASTERQGAAYEQYF	TGCGCCAGCACCGAAAGACAGGGGGCGGCCTACGAGCAGTACTTC
TRBV11-2	TRBJ2-1	TRBD2	NA	CASRRLLAGRYNEQFF	TGTGCCAGCAGGCGATTACTAGCGGGAAGATACAATGAGCAGTTCTTC
TRBV15	TRBJ2-7	NA	few	CATSGGGNHEQYF	TGTGCCACCAGCGGGGGAGGCAACCACGAGCAGTACTTC
TRBV15	TRBJ1-5	TRBD1	NA	CATSRDGTGNQPQHF	TGTGCCACCAGCAGAGATGGGACAGGGAATCAGCCCCAGCATTTT